A selection of T cell receptor beta chains follows, all from one sample in a study of blood T cell repertoires in COVID-19. The method was immunoSEQ multiplex PCR; TCRdb's version includes in-frame clones alone and lacks a portion of them. The sample lists over 200,000 clones, roughly 76% seen once, with approximately 5% in the top ten. Sequenced sample: peripheral blood. The receptors shown here come from a human donor in a cohort sampled during active COVID-19. CDR3s include the opening cysteine and the closing phenylalanine or tryptophan. Each record gives: clone size, V gene, J gene, D gene, CDR3 protein, CDR3 DNA. A D gene is named only where the DNA matches it firmly. Not all rows give a size; the values are once, few, many and, for expanded clones, a class.

size: once
V: TRBV6-4
J: TRBJ2-1
D: TRBD2
CDR3: CASSELAGYEQFF
DNA: TGTGCCAGCAGTGAACTAGCGGGCTATGAGCAGTTCTTC

size: -
V: TRBV9
J: TRBJ1-6
D: -
CDR3: CASSVSGWKSPLHF
DNA: TGTGCCAGCAGCGTTTCAGGGTGGAAATCACCCCTCCACTTT

size: -
V: TRBV10-3
J: TRBJ2-2
D: -
CDR3: CAISDRGLTGELFF
DNA: TGTGCCATCAGTGATAGGGGTCTCACCGGGGAGCTGTTTTTT

size: -
V: TRBV10-3
J: TRBJ1-1
D: TRBD1
CDR3: CAIREGAYTEAFF
DNA: TGTGCCATCAGGGAGGGGGCGTACACTGAAGCTTTCTTT

size: -
V: TRBV6-5
J: TRBJ1-6
D: TRBD1
CDR3: CASSPDRSASPLHF
DNA: TGTGCCAGCAGTCCGGACAGGTCGGCATCACCCCTCCACTTT

size: -
V: TRBV4-3
J: TRBJ1-2
D: -
CDR3: CASSQDRTYGGYGYTF
DNA: TGCGCCAGCAGCCAAGATCGGACTTACGGCGGCTATGGCTACACCTTC

size: -
V: TRBV18
J: TRBJ2-2
D: -
CDR3: CASSPRAGGRELFF
DNA: TGTGCCAGCTCACCCCGGGCCGGGGGACGGGAGCTGTTTTTT

size: medium-sized
V: TRBV27
J: TRBJ2-7
D: -
CDR3: CASSLEGYEQYF
DNA: TGTGCCAGCAGTTTAGAGGGCTACGAGCAGTACTTC

size: -
V: TRBV7-2
J: TRBJ1-4
D: TRBD1
CDR3: CASSLSTGGYEKLFF
DNA: TGTGCCAGCAGCCTATCTACAGGGGGGTATGAAAAACTGTTTTTT

size: -
V: TRBV18
J: TRBJ2-5
D: -
CDR3: CASSKAGGRSSGETQYF
DNA: TGTGCCAGCTCAAAAGCAGGGGGGAGGTCCAGCGGAGAGACCCAGTACTTC

size: -
V: TRBV28
J: TRBJ2-7
D: TRBD2
CDR3: CASSLWSGGRYEQYF
DNA: TGTGCCAGCAGTTTATGGTCGGGAGGGCGTTACGAGCAGTACTTC

size: -
V: TRBV7-2
J: TRBJ1-2
D: TRBD1
CDR3: CASSRDRYGYTF
DNA: TGTGCCAGCAGCCGGGACAGATATGGCTACACCTTC

size: -
V: TRBV5-4
J: TRBJ2-7
D: -
CDR3: CASSGATRGRIHEQYF
DNA: TGTGCCAGCAGCGGGGCTACCCGAGGTAGGATCCACGAGCAGTACTTC

size: few
V: TRBV4-1
J: TRBJ2-7
D: TRBD1
CDR3: CASSHPPGTGSYEQYF
DNA: TGCGCCAGCAGCCATCCCCCCGGGACAGGGTCCTACGAGCAGTACTTC

size: -
V: TRBV19
J: TRBJ2-7
D: -
CDR3: CASSPRTDSSYEQYF
DNA: TGTGCCAGTAGCCCAAGAACCGACAGCTCCTACGAGCAGTACTTC

size: -
V: TRBV9
J: TRBJ2-6
D: -
CDR3: CASSDRNSGANVLTF
DNA: TGTGCCAGCAGCGACCGCAACTCCGGGGCCAACGTCCTGACTTTC

size: -
V: TRBV24-1
J: TRBJ2-7
D: TRBD2
CDR3: CATSAGSGTSVNYEQYF
DNA: TGTGCCACCAGTGCAGGATCCGGGACTAGCGTAAACTACGAGCAGTACTTC

size: once
V: TRBV3-1/TRBV3-2
J: TRBJ2-7
D: TRBD2
CDR3: CASSPTVSAGVYEQYF
DNA: TGTGCCAGCAGTCCTACCGTCTCAGCGGGGGTCTACGAGCAGTACTTC

size: -
V: TRBV6-2/TRBV6-3
J: TRBJ2-7
D: -
CDR3: CASSYSIELTGAYEQYF
DNA: TGTGCCAGCAGTTACTCGATCGAGTTGACAGGAGCCTACGAGCAGTACTTC

size: few
V: TRBV7-9
J: TRBJ1-5
D: -
CDR3: CASRVGNQPQHF
DNA: TGTGCCAGCCGGGTCGGCAATCAGCCCCAGCATTTT

size: -
V: TRBV29-1
J: TRBJ2-5
D: TRBD1
CDR3: CSAELVRGQETQYF
DNA: TGCAGCGCCGAGCTGGTCAGGGGGCAAGAGACCCAGTACTTC

size: few
V: TRBV6-1
J: TRBJ1-2
D: -
CDR3: CASSERVYGYTF
DNA: TGTGCCAGCAGTGAGAGGGTCTATGGCTACACCTTC

size: -
V: TRBV5-6
J: TRBJ1-1
D: -
CDR3: CASSFPGHLLEFF
DNA: TGTGCCAGCAGCTTCCCCGGACACCTACTGGAGTTCTTT

size: -
V: TRBV19
J: TRBJ1-2
D: -
CDR3: CASSIYAGSNYGYTF
DNA: TGTGCCAGTAGTATCTACGCAGGGTCTAACTATGGCTACACCTTC

size: -
V: TRBV5-5
J: TRBJ2-7
D: TRBD2
CDR3: CASSLIGAGVGEQYF
DNA: TGTGCCAGCAGCTTGATAGGGGCGGGAGTCGGTGAGCAGTACTTC

size: few
V: TRBV9
J: TRBJ2-1
D: -
CDR3: CASSPPLARFSASSYNEQFF
DNA: TGTGCCAGCAGCCCCCCGCTAGCTCGATTCTCCGCGAGCTCCTACAATGAGCAGTTCTTC

size: -
V: TRBV19
J: TRBJ2-7
D: TRBD2
CDR3: CASSTRPGLAGRLKSTFQYF
DNA: TGTGCCAGTAGTACCCGGCCGGGACTAGCGGGACGCCTTAAGAGCACTTTCCAGTACTTC

size: once
V: TRBV28
J: TRBJ1-2
D: -
CDR3: CASSLLNYGYTF
DNA: TGTGCCAGCAGTCTACTAAACTATGGCTACACCTTC

size: -
V: TRBV7-8
J: TRBJ1-5
D: -
CDR3: CASSLSFRGSNQPQHF
DNA: TGTGCCAGCAGCTTAAGTTTTAGGGGGAGCAATCAGCCCCAGCATTTT